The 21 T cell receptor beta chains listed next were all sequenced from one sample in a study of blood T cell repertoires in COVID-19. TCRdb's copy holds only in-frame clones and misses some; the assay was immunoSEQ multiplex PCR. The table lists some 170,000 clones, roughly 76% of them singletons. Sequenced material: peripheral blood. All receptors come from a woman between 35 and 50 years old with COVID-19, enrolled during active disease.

CDR3: CASSLLTSRTTDTQYF. CDR3 coding DNA: TGCGCCAGCAGCTTGTTGACTAGCAGAACCACAGATACGCAGTATTTT. This chain uses TRBV5-1 with TRBJ2-3; 7 positions agree with TRBD2. This CDR3 is built from 16 residues. The J segment lost 2 bases and the V segment lost 1 base, leaving 7 bases of the junction unmatched. Germline-derived CDR1 and CDR2 are SGHRS and YFSETQ.

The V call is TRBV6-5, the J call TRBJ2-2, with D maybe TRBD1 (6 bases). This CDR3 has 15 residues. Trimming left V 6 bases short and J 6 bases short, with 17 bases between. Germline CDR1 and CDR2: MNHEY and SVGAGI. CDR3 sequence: CASRREFRGAGELFF. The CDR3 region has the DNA TGTGCCAGCAGGCGTGAATTCAGGGGCGCCGGGGAGCTGTTTTTT.

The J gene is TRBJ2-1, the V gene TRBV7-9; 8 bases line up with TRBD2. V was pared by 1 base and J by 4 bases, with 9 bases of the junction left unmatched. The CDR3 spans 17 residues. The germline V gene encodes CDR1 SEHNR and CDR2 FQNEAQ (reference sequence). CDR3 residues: CASSLVGVTSGYNEQFF. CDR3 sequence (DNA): TGTGCCAGCAGCTTAGTGGGGGTAACTAGCGGATACAATGAGCAGTTCTTC.

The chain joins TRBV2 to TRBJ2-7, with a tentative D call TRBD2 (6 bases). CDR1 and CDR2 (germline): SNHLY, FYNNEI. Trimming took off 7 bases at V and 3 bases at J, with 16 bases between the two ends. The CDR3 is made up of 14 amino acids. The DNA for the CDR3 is TGTGCCAGCAAAACGAACTTAGCGGTCTACGAGCAGTACTTC. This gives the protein CASKTNLAVYEQYF.

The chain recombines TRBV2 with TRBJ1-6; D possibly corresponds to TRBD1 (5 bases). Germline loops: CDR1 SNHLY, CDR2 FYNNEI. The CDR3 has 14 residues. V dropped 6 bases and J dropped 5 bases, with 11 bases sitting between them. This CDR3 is CASRGGADNSPLHF. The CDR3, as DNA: TGTGCCAGCAGGGGGGGTGCCGATAATTCACCCCTCCACTTT.

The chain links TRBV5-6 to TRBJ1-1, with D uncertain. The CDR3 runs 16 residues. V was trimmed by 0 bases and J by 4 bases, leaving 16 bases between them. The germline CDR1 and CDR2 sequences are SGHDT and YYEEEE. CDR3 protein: CASSLDGFRYSTEAFF. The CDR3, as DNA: TGTGCCAGCAGCTTGGACGGCTTCAGGTACTCCACTGAAGCTTTCTTT.

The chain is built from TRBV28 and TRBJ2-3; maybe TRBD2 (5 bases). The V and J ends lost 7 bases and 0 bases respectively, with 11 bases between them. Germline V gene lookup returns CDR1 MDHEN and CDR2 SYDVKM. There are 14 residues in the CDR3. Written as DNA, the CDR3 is TGTGCCAGCAAGGAGGCCCTTAGCACAGATACGCAGTATTTT. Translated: CASKEALSTDTQYF. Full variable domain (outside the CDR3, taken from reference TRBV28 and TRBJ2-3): DVKVTQSSRYLVKRTGEKVFLECVQDMDHENMFWYRQDPGLGLRLIYFSYDVKMKEKGDIPEGYSVSREKKERFSLILESASTNQTSMYLCASKEALSTDTQYFGPGTRLTVL.

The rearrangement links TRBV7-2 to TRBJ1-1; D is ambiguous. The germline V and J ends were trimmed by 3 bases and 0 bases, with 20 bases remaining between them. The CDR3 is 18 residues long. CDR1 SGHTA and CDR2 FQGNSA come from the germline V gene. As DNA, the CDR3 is TGTGCCAGCAGCTTTGCCCGGACTGGATTTAATCTGAACACTGAAGCTTTCTTT. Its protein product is CASSFARTGFNLNTEAFF.

The chain's CDR3 is CASSQDGFSTDTQYF. CDR3 DNA sequence: TGTGCCAGCAGCCAAGACGGTTTTAGCACAGATACGCAGTATTTT. The genes are TRBV3-1 (or the pseudogene TRBV3-2) and TRBJ2-3; no clear D gene. Trimming cost V 0 bases and J 0 bases, with 7 bases left between them. This CDR3 has 15 residues. The V gene's germline CDR1 is LGHDT and CDR2 YNNKEL (reference sequence).

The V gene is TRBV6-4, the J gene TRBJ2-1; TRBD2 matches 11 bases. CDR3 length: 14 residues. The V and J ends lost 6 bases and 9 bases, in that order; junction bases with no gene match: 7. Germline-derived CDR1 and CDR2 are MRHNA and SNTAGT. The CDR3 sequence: CASSLAGGPTEQFF. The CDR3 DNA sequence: TGTGCCAGCAGCTTAGCGGGAGGGCCGACTGAGCAGTTCTTC.

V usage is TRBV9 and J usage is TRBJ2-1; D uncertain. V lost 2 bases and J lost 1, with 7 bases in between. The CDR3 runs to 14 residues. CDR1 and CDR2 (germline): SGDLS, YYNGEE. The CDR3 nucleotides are TGTGCCAGCAGCGTTGGCTTATCCTACAATGAGCAGTTCTTC. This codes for CASSVGLSYNEQFF.

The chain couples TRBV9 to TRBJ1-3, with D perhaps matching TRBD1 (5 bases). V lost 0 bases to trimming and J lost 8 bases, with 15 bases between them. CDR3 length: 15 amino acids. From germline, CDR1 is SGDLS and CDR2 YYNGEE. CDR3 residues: CASSVALGGWHTIYF. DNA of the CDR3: TGTGCCAGCAGCGTAGCTCTCGGGGGATGGCACACCATATATTTT.

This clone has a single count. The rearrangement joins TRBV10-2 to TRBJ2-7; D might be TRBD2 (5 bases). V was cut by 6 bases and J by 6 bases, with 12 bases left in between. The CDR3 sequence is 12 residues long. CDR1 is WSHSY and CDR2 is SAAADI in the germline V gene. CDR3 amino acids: CASRRWETEQYF. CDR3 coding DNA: TGCGCCAGCAGGCGTTGGGAGACCGAGCAGTACTTC.

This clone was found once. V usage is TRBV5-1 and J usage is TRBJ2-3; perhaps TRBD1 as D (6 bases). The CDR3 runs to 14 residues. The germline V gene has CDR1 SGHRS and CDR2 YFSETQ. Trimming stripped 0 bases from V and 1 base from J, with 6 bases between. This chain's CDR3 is CASSLEGGTDTQYF. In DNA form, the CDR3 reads TGCGCCAGCAGCTTGGAGGGGGGCACAGATACGCAGTATTTT.

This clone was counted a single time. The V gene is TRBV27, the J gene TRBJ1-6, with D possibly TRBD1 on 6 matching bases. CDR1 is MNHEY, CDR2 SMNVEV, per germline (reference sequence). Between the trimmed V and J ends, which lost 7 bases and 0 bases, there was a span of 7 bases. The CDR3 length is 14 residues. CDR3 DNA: TGTGCCAGCATAGGGGGCTCCTATAATTCACCCCTCCACTTT. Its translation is CASIGGSYNSPLHF.

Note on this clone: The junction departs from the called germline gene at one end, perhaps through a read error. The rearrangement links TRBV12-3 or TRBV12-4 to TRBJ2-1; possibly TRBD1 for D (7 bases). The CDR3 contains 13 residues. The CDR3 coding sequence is TGTGCCTCAGCTCGTGGTTTTTCGACAGGGAGGATCTTC. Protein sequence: CASARGFSTGRIF.

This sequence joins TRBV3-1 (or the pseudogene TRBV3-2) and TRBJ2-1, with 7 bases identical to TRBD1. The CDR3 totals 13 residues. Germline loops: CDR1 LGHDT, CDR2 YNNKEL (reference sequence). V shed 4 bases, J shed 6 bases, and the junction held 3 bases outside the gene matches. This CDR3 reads CASSLRQGNEQFF. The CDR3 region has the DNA TGTGCCAGCAGCCTGAGACAGGGCAATGAGCAGTTCTTC.

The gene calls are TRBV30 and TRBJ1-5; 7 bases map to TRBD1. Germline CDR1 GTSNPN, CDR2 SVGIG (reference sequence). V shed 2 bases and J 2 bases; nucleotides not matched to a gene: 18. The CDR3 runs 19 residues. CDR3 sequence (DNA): TGTGCCTGGAGTAATAGACAGGGTCGGATCGGCTCGGGCAATCAGCCCCAGCATTTT. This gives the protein CAWSNRQGRIGSGNQPQHF.

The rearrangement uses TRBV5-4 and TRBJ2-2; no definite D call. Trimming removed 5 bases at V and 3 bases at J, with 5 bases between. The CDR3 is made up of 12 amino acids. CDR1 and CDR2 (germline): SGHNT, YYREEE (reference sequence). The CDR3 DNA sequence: TGTGCCAGCAGTCCAGACACCGGGGAGCTGTTTTTT. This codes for CASSPDTGELFF.

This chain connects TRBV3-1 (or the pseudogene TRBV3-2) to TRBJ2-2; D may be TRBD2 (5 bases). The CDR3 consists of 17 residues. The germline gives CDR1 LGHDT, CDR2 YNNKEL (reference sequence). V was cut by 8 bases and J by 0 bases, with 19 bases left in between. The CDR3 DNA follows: TGTGCCAGCCGCCTCCGGGGTAGGAAGGCGAACACCGGGGAGCTGTTTTTT. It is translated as CASRLRGRKANTGELFF.

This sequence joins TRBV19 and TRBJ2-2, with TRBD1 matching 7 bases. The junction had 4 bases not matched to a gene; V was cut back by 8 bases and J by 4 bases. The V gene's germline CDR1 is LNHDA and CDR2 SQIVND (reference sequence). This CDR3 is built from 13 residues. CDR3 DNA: TGTGCCAGTCGGGACAGTTCCACCGGGGAGCTGTTTTTT. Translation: CASRDSSTGELFF.